These 8 T cell receptor beta chains were sequenced from one sample in a study of shared clonotypes between healthy human individuals. Here immunoSEQ multiplex PCR was the method, and the copy in TCRdb shows in-frame clones only, minus some. The sample includes 2 million to 2.5 million clones, roughly 92% of them seen just once. The sequenced sample was naive CD4+ T cells from PBMCs. Subset of the sample: CD45RA+ positively selected. The origin of the receptors is a man aged 18 to 35 in good health. Some clones in this sample may be carry-over from other donors' samples.

The rearrangement links TRBV5-6 to TRBJ1-2; D gene ambiguous. The CDR3 has 16 amino acids. Per germline, CDR1 SGHDT and CDR2 YYEEEE. The ends were cut back, 5 bases at V and 4 bases at J, with 21 bases in the middle. Here the CDR3 DNA reads TGTGCCAGCAGAACGAGGTACACCCTACGGGGCTATGGCTACACCTTC. It is translated as CASRTRYTLRGYGYTF.

V is TRBV28 and J is TRBJ1-1; 7 bases agree with TRBD1. V was pared by 6 bases and J by 4 bases, with 8 bases of the junction left unmatched. Looked up from germline, CDR1 is MDHEN and CDR2 is SYDVKM. This CDR3 is built from 14 residues. This CDR3 is CASSLAGGFTEAFF. The CDR3 region has the DNA TGTGCCAGCAGCCTCGCAGGGGGTTTCACTGAAGCTTTCTTT.

A single count supports this clone. The genes are TRBV4-3 and TRBJ1-1; D unclear. The V end lost 1 base, the J end lost 2 bases, and 8 bases lay between the germline ends. The CDR3 is 14 residues long. Germline V gene data show CDR1 as LGHNA and CDR2 as YSLEER. The CDR3 DNA reads as TGCGCCAGCAGCCAAGGGGCCGGTAACACTGAAGCTTTCTTT. Translation: CASSQGAGNTEAFF.

This clone has a handful of counts. The chain recombines TRBV9 with TRBJ1-1, with a weak D call TRBD1 (5 bases). There are 13 residues in the CDR3. Germline values: CDR1 SGDLS, CDR2 YYNGEE. V lost 10 bases, J lost 5 bases, and 18 bases lay in between. Here the CDR3 DNA reads TGTGCCTGCCGAAGGGGCCTGGAGACTGAAGCTTTCTTT. Translating gives CACRRGLETEAFF.

Worth noting for this clone: Other nucleotide sequences from this sample produce the same CDR3. The chain has TRBV5-1 and TRBJ2-3; a weak D match, TRBD2 (6 bases). In germline, CDR1 is SGHRS, CDR2 YFSETQ. V gave up 0 bases and J gave up 4 bases, with 9 bases separating them. The CDR3 is made up of 14 amino acids. CDR3 amino acids: CASSLGLAADTQYF. CDR3 in DNA: TGCGCCAGCAGCTTGGGATTAGCGGCAGATACGCAGTATTTT.

The chain joins TRBV28 to TRBJ2-7; D is undetermined. The CDR3 totals 14 residues. Germline V gene data show CDR1 as MDHEN and CDR2 as SYDVKM. The ends were cut back, 6 bases at V and 2 bases at J, with 14 bases in the middle. The CDR3 protein is CASSPGPSPYEQYF. As DNA, the CDR3 is TGTGCCAGCAGCCCAGGTCCCAGTCCCTACGAGCAGTACTTC.

This chain uses TRBV6-6 with TRBJ2-2; 10 nucleotides agree with TRBD1. Looked up from germline, CDR1 is MNHNY and CDR2 is SVGAGI (reference sequence). Trimming removed 6 bases from V and 4 bases from J; junction bases left unmatched: 5. The CDR3 length is 15 residues. In DNA, the CDR3 is TGTGCCAGCAGACGGGACAGGGGTGGCACCGGGGAGCTGTTTTTT. It encodes CASRRDRGGTGELFF.

The J gene is TRBJ2-5, the V gene TRBV5-8, with TRBD2 matching 14 bases. The junction had 0 bases not matched to a gene; V was cut back by 0 bases and J by 2 bases. This CDR3 region has 16 residues. The germline V gene has CDR1 SGHTS and CDR2 YDEGEE. CDR3 sequence (DNA): TGTGCCAGCAGCTTGGGACTAGCGGGAGGGCAAGAGACCCAGTACTTC. Encoded protein: CASSLGLAGGQETQYF. Full variable domain (rest looked up from reference TRBV5-8 and TRBJ2-5): EAGVTQSPTHLIKTRGQQATLRCSPISGHTSVYWYQQALGLGLQFLLWYDEGEERNRGNFPPRFSGRQFPNYSSELNVNALELEDSALYLCASSLGLAGGQETQYFGPGTRLLVL.